This TCR beta chain was recorded in a study of glioma-infiltrating T cells. The study's findings and limits: Tissue-blood divergence was below expectation in non-neoplastic patients, above in gliomas.

TCR alpha and beta CDR3 regions were amplified from RNA using iRepertoire nested multiplex PCR. Input was 100-400 ng of tissue mRNA or PBMC total RNA. MiXCR was run by TCRdb on the multiplex PCR reads, yielding one entry per CDR3 protein. Of under 200,000 distinct CDR3 sequences in the sample, roughly two fifths were seen once. A word on this clonotype: Its antigen remains unidentified. Given a much more abundant clone one base away, this may be a read error.

Germline V gives CDR1 MDHEN, CDR2 SYDVKM. This CDR3 has 14 amino acids. The sample taken for sequencing was glioma tissue, nonneoplastic brain tissue, or PBMCs (not recorded which). The V gene is TRBV28, the J gene TRBJ2-7; D is unclear. The TCR was taken from a human donor with low-grade glioma or glioblastoma, undergoing nonglioma brain surgery, or in good health (not recorded which). CDR3 bases: TGTGGCAGCAGTCCCGTTGAAATCCGGGCCGAGCAGTACTTC. Its protein product is CGSSPVEIRAEQYF.